Listed below are T cell receptor beta chains from one sample, sequenced in a study of neoadjuvant anti-PD-1 for oral cavity cancer. TCRdb's copy holds only in-frame clones and misses some; the assay was immunoSEQ multiplex PCR. The table records approximately 45,000 clones, approximately 80% of them present only once. The sample consisted of PBMCs, taken after nivolumab (anti-PD-1) treatment. These receptors were obtained from a person aged 35-79 years with oral cavity squamous cell carcinoma. Each CDR3 is given with its conserved first and last residue. The order of the fields is D gene, clone size, J gene, V gene, CDR3 DNA, CDR3 protein. D genes are given only for firm matches. Rows give clone size only sometimes, using once, few, many, or a class for an expanded clone.

D: -; size: -; J: TRBJ1-1; V: TRBV7-9; DNA: TGTGCCAGCAGTCGCTTGATGAACACTGAAGCTTTCTTT; CDR3: CASSRLMNTEAFF
D: -; size: -; J: TRBJ2-7; V: TRBV5-1; DNA: TGCGCCAGCAGCTTAGGGGGGGCGACCTACGAGCAGTACTTC; CDR3: CASSLGGATYEQYF
D: -; size: -; J: TRBJ2-1; V: TRBV29-1; DNA: TGCAGCGTTTTGACAGCCGCCTACAATGAGCAGTTCTTC; CDR3: CSVLTAAYNEQFF
D: TRBD1; size: once; J: TRBJ1-2; V: TRBV27; DNA: TGTGCCAGCAGTTTCCAGGGGGACTATGGCTACACCTTC; CDR3: CASSFQGDYGYTF
D: TRBD1; size: -; J: TRBJ1-2; V: TRBV11-2; DNA: TGTGCCAGCAGCTTGGGACAGACTAACTATGGCTACACCTTC; CDR3: CASSLGQTNYGYTF
D: -; size: -; J: TRBJ2-7; V: TRBV29-1; DNA: TGCAGCGTTGAAGGTCTCAGGGGGAGGAACGAGCAGTACTTC; CDR3: CSVEGLRGRNEQYF
D: -; size: few; J: TRBJ1-1; V: TRBV30; DNA: TGTGCCTGGAGGAAGGACTTCAACACTGAAGCTTTCTTT; CDR3: CAWRKDFNTEAFF
D: -; size: -; J: TRBJ1-5; V: TRBV21-1; DNA: TGTGCCAGCAGCTTCCGGGACAGCAATCAGCCCCAGCATTTT; CDR3: CASSFRDSNQPQHF
D: -; size: -; J: TRBJ1-4; V: TRBV6-6; DNA: TGTGCCAGCAGGTCATCAGCCCTTTCTTACTTT; CDR3: CASRSSALSYF
D: TRBD2; size: -; J: TRBJ2-2; V: TRBV27; DNA: TGTGCCAGCAGTTTTCGGGCTAGCGGGAGATCTGGGGAGCTGTTTTTT; CDR3: CASSFRASGRSGELFF
D: TRBD2; size: -; J: TRBJ2-1; V: TRBV7-8; DNA: TGTGCCAGCAGCTTAGCGCGTCGGCTAGCGGGAGCCCGGGATGAGCAGTTCTTC; CDR3: CASSLARRLAGARDEQFF
D: -; size: -; J: TRBJ1-6; V: TRBV27; DNA: TGTGCCAGCAGTTTTTACCCCCCAGGTTCACCCCTCCACTTT; CDR3: CASSFYPPGSPLHF
D: TRBD1; size: -; J: TRBJ2-7; V: TRBV19; DNA: TGTGCCAGTAGTCCCCTGGGACAGGGGGCGTCCGAGCAGTACTTC; CDR3: CASSPLGQGASEQYF
D: -; size: few; J: TRBJ1-1; V: TRBV4-2; DNA: TGTGCCAGCAGCCAAGACAGCAATCTTGAAGCTTTCTTT; CDR3: CASSQDSNLEAFF
D: -; size: -; J: TRBJ1-1; V: TRBV18; DNA: TGTGCCAGCTCACCAAAAGGGGGAAGTACTGAAGCTTTCTTT; CDR3: CASSPKGGSTEAFF
D: -; size: -; J: TRBJ1-1; V: TRBV19; DNA: TGTGCCAGTAGTCCCGCGGGGCTAGATCAGAACACTGAAGCTTTCTTT; CDR3: CASSPAGLDQNTEAFF
D: TRBD2; size: once; J: TRBJ2-1; V: TRBV27; DNA: TGTGCCAGCAGCCCCCACGGGAGGTTCCTCTACAATGAGCAGTTCTTC; CDR3: CASSPHGRFLYNEQFF
D: -; size: -; J: TRBJ1-3; V: TRBV19; DNA: TGTGCCAGTAAAGGGACCGGAAACACCATATATTTT; CDR3: CASKGTGNTIYF
D: -; size: -; J: TRBJ1-6; V: TRBV6-1; DNA: TGTGCCAGCATGCTCGGGAATTCACCCCTCCACTTT; CDR3: CASMLGNSPLHF
D: -; size: -; J: TRBJ2-2; V: TRBV5-6; DNA: TGTGCCAGCAGCTGGAGGGCAGGGAACACCGGGGAGCTGTTTTTT; CDR3: CASSWRAGNTGELFF
D: -; size: -; J: TRBJ1-5; V: TRBV11-2; DNA: TGTGCCAGCAGCTTAGGCAGGGGCGATCAGCCCCAGCATTTT; CDR3: CASSLGRGDQPQHF
D: -; size: -; J: TRBJ1-1; V: TRBV14; DNA: TGTGCCAGCAGCCAAGATAGGGCGGGGTTCTGGAGGGCTGAAGCTTTCTTT; CDR3: CASSQDRAGFWRAEAFF
D: -; size: -; J: TRBJ2-7; V: TRBV4-1; DNA: TGCGCCAGCAGCCAGATGACAGGCACCTACGAGCAGTACTTC; CDR3: CASSQMTGTYEQYF
D: -; size: -; J: TRBJ2-2; V: TRBV6-6; DNA: TGTGCCAGCAGTTACTTGGTTTTCACCGGGGAGCTGTTTTTT; CDR3: CASSYLVFTGELFF
D: TRBD1; size: -; J: TRBJ1-3; V: TRBV6-5; DNA: TGTGCCAGCAGAGAGGGGACAGCCTCTGGAAACACCATATATTTT; CDR3: CASREGTASGNTIYF
D: -; size: -; J: TRBJ1-2; V: TRBV20-1; DNA: TGCAGTGCTAGAGATCCGGGTGGCTACACCTTC; CDR3: CSARDPGGYTF
D: -; size: -; J: TRBJ2-3; V: TRBV5-5; DNA: TGTGCCAGCAGCTTTTACGGGAGCACCAGCACAGATACGCAGTATTTT; CDR3: CASSFYGSTSTDTQYF
D: -; size: once; J: TRBJ2-3; V: TRBV6-5; DNA: TGTGCCAGCAGGCCGGGACAACCCGGCACAGATACGCAGTATTTT; CDR3: CASRPGQPGTDTQYF
D: -; size: -; J: TRBJ2-7; V: TRBV2; DNA: TGTGCCAGCAGTGAAAACTTTGGGGTTTACGAGCAGTACTTC; CDR3: CASSENFGVYEQYF
D: TRBD1; size: -; J: TRBJ2-5; V: TRBV4-1; DNA: TGCGCCAGCAGCCAAGGTTTTGGGAGACAGGGGGCATGGGAGACCCAGTACTTC; CDR3: CASSQGFGRQGAWETQYF
D: -; size: -; J: TRBJ1-1; V: TRBV10-3; DNA: TGTGCCATCAGTGAGTCTGGGGGAATAACTGAAGCTTTCTTT; CDR3: CAISESGGITEAFF
D: TRBD2; size: -; J: TRBJ2-1; V: TRBV6-4; DNA: TGTGCCAGCAGTGACCCGGGACTAGCGGGCTTTAAGAAATACAATGAGCAGTTCTTC; CDR3: CASSDPGLAGFKKYNEQFF
D: TRBD1; size: once; J: TRBJ1-1; V: TRBV6-5; DNA: TGTGCCAGCAGTTCCCAGGGGGCTGGAACTGAAGCTTTCTTT; CDR3: CASSSQGAGTEAFF
D: -; size: -; J: TRBJ1-1; V: TRBV7-2; DNA: TGTGCCAGCAGCTTAGGGCGGGGGACGGTTGAAGCTTTCTTT; CDR3: CASSLGRGTVEAFF
D: -; size: -; J: TRBJ2-1; V: TRBV4-1; DNA: TGCGCCAGCAGCCCCTCAGGTGAGGGAAGAGGGTCCTACAATGAGCAGTTCTTC; CDR3: CASSPSGEGRGSYNEQFF
D: -; size: -; J: TRBJ1-1; V: TRBV6-5; DNA: TGTGCCAGCAACTACGGGGGATCGACCACTGAAGCTTTCTTT; CDR3: CASNYGGSTTEAFF
D: TRBD1; size: few; J: TRBJ1-6; V: TRBV10-2; DNA: TGCGCCAGTACGTTGGACAGGGTTAATTCACCCCTCCACTTT; CDR3: CASTLDRVNSPLHF
D: -; size: -; J: TRBJ2-2; V: TRBV10-2; DNA: TGCGCCAGCTTCCGGGTTGGGGGTTTGGGCACCGGGGAGCTGTTTTTT; CDR3: CASFRVGGLGTGELFF
D: -; size: few; J: TRBJ2-7; V: TRBV21-1; DNA: TGTGCCAGCAGCATGAACGAGCAGTACTTC; CDR3: CASSMNEQYF
D: -; size: -; J: TRBJ2-7; V: TRBV5-1; DNA: TGCGCCAGCAGCTGGGGACAGGGAGCGGGGGCGGGCTACGAGCAGTACTTC; CDR3: CASSWGQGAGAGYEQYF
D: TRBD1; size: few; J: TRBJ2-7; V: TRBV7-8; DNA: TGTGCCAGCAGTTCCGGACAGGAGCCCTCCTACGAGCAGTACTTC; CDR3: CASSSGQEPSYEQYF
D: -; size: few; J: TRBJ2-2; V: TRBV4-1; DNA: TGCGCCAGCAGCCTATCATCTAGGGCCGGGGAGCTGTTTTTT; CDR3: CASSLSSRAGELFF
D: -; size: -; J: TRBJ1-6; V: TRBV30; DNA: TGTGCCTGGAGTCGCAGACAGTATAATTCACCCCTCCACTTT; CDR3: CAWSRRQYNSPLHF
D: -; size: -; J: TRBJ2-7; V: TRBV2; DNA: TGTGCCAGCAAAGTAGGTGCCTACGAGCAGTACTTC; CDR3: CASKVGAYEQYF
D: -; size: -; J: TRBJ1-1; V: TRBV5-1; DNA: TGCGCCAGCAGCTTGGTGGCGGGGGCGAACACTGAAGCTTTCTTT; CDR3: CASSLVAGANTEAFF
D: TRBD2; size: once; J: TRBJ2-1; V: TRBV27; DNA: TGTGCCAGCAGTTTGACTAGCGGGAGGTCAGGTGAGCAGTTCTTC; CDR3: CASSLTSGRSGEQFF
D: -; size: -; J: TRBJ2-5; V: TRBV5-1; DNA: TGCGCCAGCAGCCCCGGGTCCCAAGAGACCCAGTACTTC; CDR3: CASSPGSQETQYF
D: -; size: -; J: TRBJ2-7; V: TRBV10-1; DNA: TGCGCCAGCAGTGGAGGGAGAAACGAGCAGTACTTC; CDR3: CASSGGRNEQYF
D: -; size: -; J: TRBJ1-4; V: TRBV19; DNA: TGTGCCAGTAGTCCCCGGGCGGGGACAACTAATGAAAAACTGTTTTTT; CDR3: CASSPRAGTTNEKLFF
D: TRBD2; size: -; J: TRBJ2-1; V: TRBV6-1; DNA: TGTGCCACCCCTAGCGGCAATGAGCAGTTCTTC; CDR3: CATPSGNEQFF
D: -; size: -; J: TRBJ1-5; V: TRBV6-1; DNA: TGTGCCAGCAGAACGCAGGTAGGGGGCAATCAGCCCCAGCATTTT; CDR3: CASRTQVGGNQPQHF
D: -; size: -; J: TRBJ2-7; V: TRBV5-1; DNA: TGCGCCAGCAGCCCCGATGGGACACCCTACGAGCAGTACTTC; CDR3: CASSPDGTPYEQYF
D: TRBD1; size: -; J: TRBJ1-2; V: TRBV19; DNA: TGTGCCAGTTGGGACAGGGGCTCAGCGGACTATGGCTACACCTTC; CDR3: CASWDRGSADYGYTF
D: -; size: -; J: TRBJ2-1; V: TRBV11-2; DNA: TGTGCCAGCAGCCCCGTAGGGGCCTACAATGAGCAGTTCTTC; CDR3: CASSPVGAYNEQFF
D: -; size: -; J: TRBJ1-5; V: TRBV18; DNA: TGTGCCAGCTCATCCCGGGACAACAATCAGCCCCAGCATTTT; CDR3: CASSSRDNNQPQHF